This T cell receptor (beta chain) was identified in a study of T cell changes during pregnancy in multiple sclerosis. The CDR3 covers 13 residues. V gave up 7 bases and J gave up 0 bases, with 12 bases separating them. The germline V gene has CDR1 SQVTM and CDR2 ANQGSEA. The method was immunoSEQ multiplex PCR; TCRdb's version includes in-frame clones alone and lacks a portion of them. The sample consists of 20,000 to 25,000 clones, 85% to 95% of them appearing once. The receptor's source is a female donor with multiple sclerosis, enrolled in a pregnancy study. The rearrangement links TRBV29-1 to TRBJ1-1; the D gene is possibly TRBD1 (5 bases). Sequences were derived from CD4+ T cells from peripheral blood mononuclear cells, sampled in the third trimester of pregnancy. The CDR3 protein is CSAETAMNTEAFF. The DNA of the CDR3 is TGCAGCGCGGAGACAGCAATGAACACTGAAGCTTTCTTT.